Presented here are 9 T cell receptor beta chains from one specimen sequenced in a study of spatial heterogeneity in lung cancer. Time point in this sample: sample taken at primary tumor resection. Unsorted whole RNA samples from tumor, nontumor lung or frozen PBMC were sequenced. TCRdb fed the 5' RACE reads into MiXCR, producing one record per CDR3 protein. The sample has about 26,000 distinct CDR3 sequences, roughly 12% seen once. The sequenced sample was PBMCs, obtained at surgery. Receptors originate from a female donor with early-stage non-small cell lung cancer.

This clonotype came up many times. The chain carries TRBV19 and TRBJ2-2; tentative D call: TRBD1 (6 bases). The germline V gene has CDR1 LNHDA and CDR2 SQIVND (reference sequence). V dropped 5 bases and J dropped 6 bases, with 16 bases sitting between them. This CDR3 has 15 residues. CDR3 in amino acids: CASSYTDRRAGELFF. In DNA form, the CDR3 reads TGTGCCAGTAGTTATACCGACAGGCGGGCCGGGGAGCTGTTTTTT. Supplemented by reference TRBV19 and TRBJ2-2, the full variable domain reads DGGITQSPKYLFRKEGQNVTLSCEQNLNHDAMYWYRQDPGQGLRLIYYSQIVNDFQKGDIAEGYSVSREKKESFPLTVTSAQKNPTAFYLCASSYTDRRAGELFFGEGSRLTVL.

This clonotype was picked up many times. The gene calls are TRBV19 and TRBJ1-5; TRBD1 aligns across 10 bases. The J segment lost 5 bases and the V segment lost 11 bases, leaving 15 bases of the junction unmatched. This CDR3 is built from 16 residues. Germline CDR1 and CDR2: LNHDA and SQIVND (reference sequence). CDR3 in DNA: TGTGCCCGCCAACCCTGGTGGGGACAGGGGTATCAGCCCCAGCATTTT. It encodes CARQPWWGQGYQPQHF.

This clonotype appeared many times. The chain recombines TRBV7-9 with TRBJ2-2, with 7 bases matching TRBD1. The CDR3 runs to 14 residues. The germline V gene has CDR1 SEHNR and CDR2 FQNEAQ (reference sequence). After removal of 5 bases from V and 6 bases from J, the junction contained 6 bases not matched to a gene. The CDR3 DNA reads TGTGCCAGCAGCATCCTACAGGGGTCCGGGGAGCTGTTTTTT. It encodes CASSILQGSGELFF.

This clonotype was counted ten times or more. Here the CDR3 DNA reads TGCGCCAGCAGCCCCTGGGGGGGGACAGATACGCAGTATTTT. Translation: CASSPWGGTDTQYF. The rearrangement links TRBV5-1 to TRBJ2-3; 7 nucleotides align to TRBD2. Germline V gene lookup returns CDR1 SGHRS and CDR2 YFSETQ. With 4 bases clipped from V and 3 bases from J, the junction kept 5 bases outside the gene matches. This CDR3 has 14 residues. Supplemented by reference TRBV5-1 and TRBJ2-3, the full variable domain reads KAGVTQTPRYLIKTRGQQVTLSCSPISGHRSVSWYQQTPGQGLQFLFEYFSETQRNKGNFPGRFSGRQFSNSRSEMNVSTLELGDSALYLCASSPWGGTDTQYFGPGTRLTVL.

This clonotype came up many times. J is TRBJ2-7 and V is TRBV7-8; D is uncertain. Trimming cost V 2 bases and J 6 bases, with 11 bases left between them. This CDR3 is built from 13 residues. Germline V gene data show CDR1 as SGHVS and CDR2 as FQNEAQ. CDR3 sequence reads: CASSLRSPAEQYF. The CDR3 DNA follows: TGTGCCAGCAGCTTAAGGTCCCCAGCCGAGCAGTACTTC.

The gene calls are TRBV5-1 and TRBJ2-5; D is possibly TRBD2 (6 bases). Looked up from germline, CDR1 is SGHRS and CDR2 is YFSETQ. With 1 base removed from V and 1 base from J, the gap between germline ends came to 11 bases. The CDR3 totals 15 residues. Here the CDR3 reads CASSLTREFQETQYF. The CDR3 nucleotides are TGCGCCAGCAGCTTGACCCGGGAGTTCCAAGAGACCCAGTACTTC.

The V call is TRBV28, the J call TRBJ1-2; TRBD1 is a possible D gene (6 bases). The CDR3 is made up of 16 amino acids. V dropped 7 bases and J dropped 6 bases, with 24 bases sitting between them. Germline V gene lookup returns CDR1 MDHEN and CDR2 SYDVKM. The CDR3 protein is CASIKQGWLELDGYTF. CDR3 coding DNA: TGTGCCAGCATCAAACAGGGTTGGCTCGAACTCGATGGCTACACCTTC.

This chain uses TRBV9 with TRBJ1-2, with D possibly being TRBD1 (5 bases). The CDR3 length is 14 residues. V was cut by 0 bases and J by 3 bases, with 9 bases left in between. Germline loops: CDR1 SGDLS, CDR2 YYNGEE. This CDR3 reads CASSVAGSYYGYTF. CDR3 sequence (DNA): TGTGCCAGCAGCGTAGCAGGGTCCTACTATGGCTACACCTTC.

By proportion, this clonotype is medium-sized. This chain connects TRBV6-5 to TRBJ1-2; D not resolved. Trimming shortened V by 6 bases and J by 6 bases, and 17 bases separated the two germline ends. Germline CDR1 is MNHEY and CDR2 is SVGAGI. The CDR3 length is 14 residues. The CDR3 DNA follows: TGTGCCAGCAGCAATTCCGCCTCGTCCAATGGCTACACCTTC. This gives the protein CASSNSASSNGYTF.